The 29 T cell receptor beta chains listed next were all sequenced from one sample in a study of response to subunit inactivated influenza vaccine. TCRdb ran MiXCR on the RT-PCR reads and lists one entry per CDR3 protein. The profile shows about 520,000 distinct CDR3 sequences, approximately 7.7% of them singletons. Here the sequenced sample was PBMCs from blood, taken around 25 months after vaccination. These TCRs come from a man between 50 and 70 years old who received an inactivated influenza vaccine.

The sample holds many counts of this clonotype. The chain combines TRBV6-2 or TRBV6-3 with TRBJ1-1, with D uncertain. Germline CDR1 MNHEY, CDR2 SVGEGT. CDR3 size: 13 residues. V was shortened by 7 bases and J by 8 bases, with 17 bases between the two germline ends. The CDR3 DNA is TGTGCCAGCAAATCAACACCCCGTAGAGAAGCTTTCTTT. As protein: CASKSTPRREAFF.

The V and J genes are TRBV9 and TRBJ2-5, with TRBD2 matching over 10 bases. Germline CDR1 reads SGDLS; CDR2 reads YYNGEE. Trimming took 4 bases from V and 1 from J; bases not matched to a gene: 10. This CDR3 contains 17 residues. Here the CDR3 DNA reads TGTGCCAGCAGCCTCGGACTAGCGGCCTACCCCCAAGAGACCCAGTACTTC. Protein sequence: CASSLGLAAYPQETQYF.

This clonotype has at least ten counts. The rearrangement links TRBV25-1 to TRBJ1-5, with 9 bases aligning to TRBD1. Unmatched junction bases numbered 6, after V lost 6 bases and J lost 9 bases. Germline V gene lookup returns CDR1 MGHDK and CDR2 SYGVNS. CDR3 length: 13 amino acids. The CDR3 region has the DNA TGTGCCAGCAGCCCGGGACAGGGTCCGCCCCAGCATTTT. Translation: CASSPGQGPPQHF.

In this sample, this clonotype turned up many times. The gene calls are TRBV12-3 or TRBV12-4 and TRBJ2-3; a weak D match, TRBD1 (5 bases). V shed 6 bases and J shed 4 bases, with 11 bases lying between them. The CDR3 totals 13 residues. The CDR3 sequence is CASRPLGADTQYF. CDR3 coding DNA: TGTGCCAGCAGGCCCTTAGGGGCAGATACGCAGTATTTT.

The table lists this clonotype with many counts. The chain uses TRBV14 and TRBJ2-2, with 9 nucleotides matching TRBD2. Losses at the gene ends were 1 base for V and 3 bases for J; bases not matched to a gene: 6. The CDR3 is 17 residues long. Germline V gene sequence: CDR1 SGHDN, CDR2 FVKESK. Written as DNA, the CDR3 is TGTGCCAGCAGCCAAGTCGGCGGGAGGGCGCACACCGGGGAGCTGTTTTTT. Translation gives CASSQVGGRAHTGELFF.

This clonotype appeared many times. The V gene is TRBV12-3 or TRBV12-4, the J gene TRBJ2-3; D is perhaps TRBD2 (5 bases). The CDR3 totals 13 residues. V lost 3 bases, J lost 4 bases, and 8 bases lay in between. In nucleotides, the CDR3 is TGTGCCAGCAGTTTTTCGGGGTCAGATACGCAGTATTTT. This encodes CASSFSGSDTQYF.

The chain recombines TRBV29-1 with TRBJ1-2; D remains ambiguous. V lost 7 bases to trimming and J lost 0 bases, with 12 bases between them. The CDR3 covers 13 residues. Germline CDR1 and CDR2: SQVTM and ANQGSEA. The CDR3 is CSAGAAANYGYTF. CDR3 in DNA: TGCAGCGCGGGTGCGGCCGCTAACTATGGCTACACCTTC.

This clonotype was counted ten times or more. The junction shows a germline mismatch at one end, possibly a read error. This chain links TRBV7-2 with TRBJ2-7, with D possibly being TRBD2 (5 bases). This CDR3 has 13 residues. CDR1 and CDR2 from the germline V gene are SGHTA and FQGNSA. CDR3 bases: TGTGCCAGCAGCCTAGCAGTCCCCTACGAGCAGTACTTC. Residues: CASSLAVPYEQYF.

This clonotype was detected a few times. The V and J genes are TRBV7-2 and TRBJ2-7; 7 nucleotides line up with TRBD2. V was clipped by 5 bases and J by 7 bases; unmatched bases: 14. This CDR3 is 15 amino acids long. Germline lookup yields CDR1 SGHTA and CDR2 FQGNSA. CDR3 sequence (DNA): TGTGCCAGCAGCCCGTTTGATGGCGGGAGTGATGAGCAGTACTTC. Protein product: CASSPFDGGSDEQYF.

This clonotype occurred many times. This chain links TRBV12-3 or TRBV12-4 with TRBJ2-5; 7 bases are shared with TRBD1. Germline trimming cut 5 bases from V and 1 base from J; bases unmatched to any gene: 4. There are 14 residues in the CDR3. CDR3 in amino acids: CASSPDRVQETQYF. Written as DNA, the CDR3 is TGTGCCAGCAGTCCCGACAGGGTCCAAGAGACCCAGTACTTC.

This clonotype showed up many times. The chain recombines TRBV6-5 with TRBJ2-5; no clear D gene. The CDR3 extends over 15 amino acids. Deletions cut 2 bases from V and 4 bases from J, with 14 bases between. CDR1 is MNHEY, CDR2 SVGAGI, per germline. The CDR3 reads CASSYNVARGETQYF. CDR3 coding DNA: TGTGCCAGCAGTTACAACGTGGCCCGTGGAGAGACCCAGTACTTC.

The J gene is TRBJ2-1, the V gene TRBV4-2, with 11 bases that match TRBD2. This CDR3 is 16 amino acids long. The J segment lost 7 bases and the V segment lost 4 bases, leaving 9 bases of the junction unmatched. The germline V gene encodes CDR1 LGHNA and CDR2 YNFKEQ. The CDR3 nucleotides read TGTGCCAGCAGCCGAACTATAGCGGGGGGGAAGAATGAGCAGTTCTTC. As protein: CASSRTIAGGKNEQFF.

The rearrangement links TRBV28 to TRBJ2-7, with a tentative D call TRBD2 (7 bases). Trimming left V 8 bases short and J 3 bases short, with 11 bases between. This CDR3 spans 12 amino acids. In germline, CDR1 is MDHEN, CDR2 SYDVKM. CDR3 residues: CASGGGSYEQYF. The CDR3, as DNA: TGTGCCAGCGGGGGCGGGAGCTACGAGCAGTACTTC.

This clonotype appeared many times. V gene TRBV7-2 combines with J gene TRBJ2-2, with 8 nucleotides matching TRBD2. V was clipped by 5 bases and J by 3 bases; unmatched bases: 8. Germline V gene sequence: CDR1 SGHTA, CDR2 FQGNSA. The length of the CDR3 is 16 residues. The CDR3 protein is CASSARTSLYTGELFF. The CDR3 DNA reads TGTGCCAGCAGCGCCCGGACTAGCTTATACACCGGGGAGCTGTTTTTT.

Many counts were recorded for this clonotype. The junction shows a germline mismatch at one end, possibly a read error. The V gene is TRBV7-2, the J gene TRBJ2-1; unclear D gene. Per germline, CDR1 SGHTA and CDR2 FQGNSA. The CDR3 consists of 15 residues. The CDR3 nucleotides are TGTGCCAGCAGCTTAGTCGAGTTCTCCCACAATGAGCAGTTCTTC. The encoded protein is CASSLVEFSHNEQFF.

The CDR3 nucleotides are TGTGCCAGCAGCTTAGGTCGAGGTGTTGGCACAGATACGCAGTATTTT. Its protein product is CASSLGRGVGTDTQYF. The chain employs TRBV11-2 and TRBJ2-3; D uncertain. The V end lost 1 base, the J end lost 1 base, and 12 bases lay between the germline ends. CDR1 SGHAT and CDR2 FQNNGV come from the germline V gene. This CDR3 contains 16 residues.

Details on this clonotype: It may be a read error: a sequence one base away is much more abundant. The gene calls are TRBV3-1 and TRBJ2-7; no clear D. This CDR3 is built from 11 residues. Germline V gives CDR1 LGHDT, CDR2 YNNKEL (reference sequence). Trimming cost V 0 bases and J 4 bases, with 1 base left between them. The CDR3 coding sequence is TGTGCCAGCAGCCAAGAATACGAGCAGTACTTC. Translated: CASSQEYEQYF.

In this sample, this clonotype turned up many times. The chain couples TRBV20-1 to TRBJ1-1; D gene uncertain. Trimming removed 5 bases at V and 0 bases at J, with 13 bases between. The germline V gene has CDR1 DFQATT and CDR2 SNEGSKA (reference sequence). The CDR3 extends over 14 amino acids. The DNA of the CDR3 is TGCAGTGCTCGTAAACCACCGATGAACACTGAAGCTTTCTTT. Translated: CSARKPPMNTEAFF.

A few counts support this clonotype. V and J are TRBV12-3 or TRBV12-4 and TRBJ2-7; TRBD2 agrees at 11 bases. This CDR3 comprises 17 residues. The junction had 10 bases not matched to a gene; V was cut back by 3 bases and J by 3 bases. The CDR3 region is CASSFNSGGASVYEQYF. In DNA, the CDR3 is TGTGCCAGCAGTTTTAATAGCGGGGGGGCCTCTGTCTACGAGCAGTACTTC.

The CDR3 nucleotides read TGCGCCAGCAGCTCCGGGGGACTAGCGGGAGGAGGTGGTACGCAGTATTTT. This gives the protein CASSSGGLAGGGGTQYF. The chain uses TRBV5-1 and TRBJ2-3; the match to TRBD2 covers 15 bases. Trimming removed 3 bases from V and 8 bases from J; junction bases left unmatched: 10. The CDR3 is made up of 17 amino acids. Germline V gene lookup returns CDR1 SGHRS and CDR2 YFSETQ.

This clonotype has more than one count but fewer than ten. The CDR3 loop reads CSARLMGLAGDEQFF. CDR3 nucleotide sequence: TGCAGTGCTAGGTTAATGGGACTAGCTGGCGATGAGCAGTTCTTC. The V gene is TRBV20-1, the J gene TRBJ2-1, with 9 bases lining up with TRBD2. The V and J ends lost 3 bases and 8 bases, in that order; junction bases with no gene match: 11. This CDR3 comprises 15 residues. Per the germline V gene, CDR1 is DFQATT and CDR2 is SNEGSKA (reference sequence).

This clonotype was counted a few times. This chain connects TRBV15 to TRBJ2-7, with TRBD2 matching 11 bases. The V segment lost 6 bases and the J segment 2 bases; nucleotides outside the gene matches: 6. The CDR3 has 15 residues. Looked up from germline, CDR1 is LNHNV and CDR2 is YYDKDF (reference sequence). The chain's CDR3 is CATSPGTSGPYEQYF. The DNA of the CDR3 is TGTGCCACCAGTCCCGGGACTAGCGGCCCCTACGAGCAGTACTTC.

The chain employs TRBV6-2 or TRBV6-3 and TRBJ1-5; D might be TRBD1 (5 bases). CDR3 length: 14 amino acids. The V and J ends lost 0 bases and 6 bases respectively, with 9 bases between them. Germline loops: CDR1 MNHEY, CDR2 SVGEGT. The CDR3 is CASSYSQGSQPQHF. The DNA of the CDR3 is TGTGCCAGCAGTTACTCCCAGGGTTCTCAGCCCCAGCATTTT.

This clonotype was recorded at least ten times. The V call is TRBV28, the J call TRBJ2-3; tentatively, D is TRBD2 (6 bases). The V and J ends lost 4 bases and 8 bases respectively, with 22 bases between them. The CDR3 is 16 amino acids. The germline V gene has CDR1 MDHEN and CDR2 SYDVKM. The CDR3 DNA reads TGTGCCAGCAGTTCCCCGGAGGGCCGGATCCCCATTACGCAGTATTTT. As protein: CASSSPEGRIPITQYF. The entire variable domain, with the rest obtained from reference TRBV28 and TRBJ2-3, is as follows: DVKVTQSSRYLVKRTGEKVFLECVQDMDHENMFWYRQDPGLGLRLIYFSYDVKMKEKGDIPEGYSVSREKKERFSLILESASTNQTSMYLCASSSPEGRIPITQYFGPGTRLTVL.

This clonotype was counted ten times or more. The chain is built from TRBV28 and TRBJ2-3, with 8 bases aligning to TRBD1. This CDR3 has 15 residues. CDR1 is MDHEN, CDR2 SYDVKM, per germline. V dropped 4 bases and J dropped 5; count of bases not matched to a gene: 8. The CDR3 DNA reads TGTGCCAGCAGTTACGGACAGGGTGTCATAGATACGCAGTATTTT. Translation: CASSYGQGVIDTQYF.

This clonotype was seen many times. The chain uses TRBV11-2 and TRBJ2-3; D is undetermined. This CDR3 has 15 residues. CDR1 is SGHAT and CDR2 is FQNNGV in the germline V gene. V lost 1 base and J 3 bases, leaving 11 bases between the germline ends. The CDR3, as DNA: TGTGCCAGCAGCTTAGTGTATGGGGATACAGATACGCAGTATTTT. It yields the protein CASSLVYGDTDTQYF.

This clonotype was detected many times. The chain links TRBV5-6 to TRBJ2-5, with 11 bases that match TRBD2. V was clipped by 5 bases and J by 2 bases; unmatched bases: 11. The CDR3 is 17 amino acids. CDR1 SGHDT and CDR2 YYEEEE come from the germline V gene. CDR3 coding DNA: TGTGCCAGCAGGAACCTAGCGGGAGGACCGCTTCAAGAGACCCAGTACTTC. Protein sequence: CASRNLAGGPLQETQYF.

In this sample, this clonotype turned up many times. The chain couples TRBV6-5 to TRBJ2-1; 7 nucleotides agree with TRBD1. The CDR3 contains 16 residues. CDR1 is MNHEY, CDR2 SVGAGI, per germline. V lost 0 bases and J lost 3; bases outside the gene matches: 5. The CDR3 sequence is CASSYSSRQGYNEQFF. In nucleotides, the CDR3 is TGTGCCAGCAGTTACTCGTCAAGACAGGGCTACAATGAGCAGTTCTTC.

The CDR3, as DNA: TGCGCCAGCAGCTTGCCCGACTCCCTTGAAGCTTTCTTT. Translated: CASSLPDSLEAFF. The chain couples TRBV5-1 to TRBJ1-1; D not resolved. The CDR3 length is 13 residues. Germline V lookup: CDR1 SGHRS, CDR2 YFSETQ. Trimming pared 1 base from V and 7 bases from J, leaving 11 bases between.